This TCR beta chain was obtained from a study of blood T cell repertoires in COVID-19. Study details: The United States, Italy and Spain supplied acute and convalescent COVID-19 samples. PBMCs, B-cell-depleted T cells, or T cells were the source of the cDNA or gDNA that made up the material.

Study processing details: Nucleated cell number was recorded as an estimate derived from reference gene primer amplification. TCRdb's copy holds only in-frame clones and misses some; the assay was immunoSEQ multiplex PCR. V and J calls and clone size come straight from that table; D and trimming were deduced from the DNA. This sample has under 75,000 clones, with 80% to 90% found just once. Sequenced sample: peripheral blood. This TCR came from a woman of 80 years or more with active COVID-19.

The CDR3 DNA sequence: TGTGCCAGCAGTTTAGATGCAGGGGGTGGCTATGGCTACACCTTC. This encodes CASSLDAGGGYGYTF. The genes are TRBV27 and TRBJ1-2; 7 bases are shared with TRBD1. V trimming: 2 bases; J trimming: 4 bases; junction bases outside the gene matches: 7. This CDR3 spans 15 amino acids. Germline-derived CDR1 and CDR2 are MNHEY and SMNVEV (reference sequence).